The rows below give T cell receptor beta chains drawn from one sample of a study of shared clonotypes between healthy human individuals. TCRdb's copy holds only in-frame clones and misses some; the assay was immunoSEQ multiplex PCR. Of around 1,100,000 clones in the sample, 60% to 85% were seen once. Sequenced: memory CD4+ T cells from PBMCs. The receptors were sampled from a man younger than 35 in good health. Some clones in this sample may be carry-over from other donors' samples. The CDR3 runs from the conserved cysteine through the conserved F or W. Fields, in order: V gene, clone size, D gene, J gene, CDR3 DNA, CDR3 protein. The D gene is left open where the match is weak. A clone size is listed for some rows: how often the clone was seen (once, few, many), or a class if it is expanded.

>TRBV28|-|-|TRBJ1-2
TGTGCCAGCAGTTTGGAGACAGCCTATGGCTACACCTTC
CASSLETAYGYTF
>TRBV27|-|-|TRBJ2-5
TGTGCCAGCAGTTTGCGTCGGTCAGGGCCAGGGACCCAGTACTTC
CASSLRRSGPGTQYF
>TRBV6-5|-|-|TRBJ1-1
TGTGCCAGCAAGCAGCCACAGTCTACGGGCACTGAAGCTTTCTTT
CASKQPQSTGTEAFF
>TRBV7-2|-|TRBD2|TRBJ2-5
TGTGCCAGCAGCTTAGTACGGAGCGGACTAGCGGGACAAAGCCCGTACTTC
CASSLVRSGLAGQSPYF
>TRBV11-2|-|-|TRBJ2-1
TGTGCCAGCAGCTTGGGCGGAGCCCAGGGCAATGAGCAGTTCTTC
CASSLGGAQGNEQFF
>TRBV6-1|-|-|TRBJ2-2
TGTGCCAGCAGTGAAGCTCAGCGGACCACCGGGGAGCTGTTTTTT
CASSEAQRTTGELFF
>TRBV30|few|-|TRBJ1-1
TGTGCCTGGAGTGTACAGGGGAACACTGAAGCTTTCTTT
CAWSVQGNTEAFF
>TRBV6-5|-|-|TRBJ1-2
TGTGCCAGCAGTATCAAACGGACGGAGAATGGCTACACCTTC
CASSIKRTENGYTF
>TRBV6-5|few|-|TRBJ1-4
TGTGCCAGCAAAAAGGGGTCTGGGCCTAATGAAAAACTGTTTTTT
CASKKGSGPNEKLFF
>TRBV10-3|-|TRBD2|TRBJ2-2
TGTGCCATCAGTGGGACTAGCGGGACCGGGGAGCTGTTTTTT
CAISGTSGTGELFF
>TRBV5-4|-|-|TRBJ1-2
TGTGCCAGCAGCTTGAGTGGGGACTATGGCTACACCTTC
CASSLSGDYGYTF
>TRBV29-1|many|TRBD1|TRBJ1-3
TGCAGCGCTCGACAGGGGTCTGGAAACACCATATATTTT
CSARQGSGNTIYF
>TRBV5-4|few|-|TRBJ1-3
TGTGCCAGCACCCCCGGACAAGGCTCTGGAAACACCATATATTTT
CASTPGQGSGNTIYF
>TRBV28|few|-|TRBJ2-1
TGTGCCGGCGGGGCCACCGGACGAGAGCAGTTCTTC
CAGGATGREQFF
>TRBV5-6|many|TRBD1|TRBJ2-1
TGTGCCAGCAGCTTGATGAGGACAGGGGGCATCCTCTTC
CASSLMRTGGILF
>TRBV6-1|once|-|TRBJ2-5
TGTGCCAGCAGTGAAGGGGGTGGACTCCCCTCAGCAAAGACCCAGTACTTC
CASSEGGGLPSAKTQYF
>TRBV5-1|-|-|TRBJ2-1
TGCGCCAGCACCCTCTCCTACAATGAGCAGTTCTTC
CASTLSYNEQFF
>TRBV18|-|TRBD1|TRBJ1-5
TGTGCCAGCTCAGGGACCAGGGGGCTTCAGCCCCAGCATTTT
CASSGTRGLQPQHF
>TRBV28|-|-|TRBJ2-7
TGTGCCAGCAGTTTGGGAGGACAAAAATCAAGCAAGCAGTACTTC
CASSLGGQKSSKQYF
>TRBV28|-|TRBD1|TRBJ1-2
TGTGCCAGCAGTTCAAGACAGGGCCCCGGATCTTATGGCTACACCTTC
CASSSRQGPGSYGYTF
>TRBV7-2|-|TRBD1|TRBJ1-4
TGTGCCAGCAGCCCAACCAGGGGGGCTGAAAAACTGTTTTTT
CASSPTRGAEKLFF
>TRBV4-2|few|-|TRBJ2-5
TGTGCCAGCAGCCAAGAGAGGGGAACCCAAGAGACCCAGTACTTC
CASSQERGTQETQYF
>TRBV11-2|-|-|TRBJ1-4
TGTGCCAGCAGCAAGCGGGCTAGTAATGAAAAACTGTTTTTT
CASSKRASNEKLFF
>TRBV6-5|-|-|TRBJ2-7
TGTGCCGCTATGGGGGGAACCTACGAGCAGTACTTC
CAAMGGTYEQYF
>TRBV18|-|-|TRBJ1-4
TGTGCCAGCTCACGATCCACTAATGAAAAACTGTTTTTT
CASSRSTNEKLFF
>TRBV6-5|many|-|TRBJ2-7
TGTGCCAGCTCCGGCTGGGGAAACGCCTACGAGCAGTACTTC
CASSGWGNAYEQYF
>TRBV5-4|-|TRBD1|TRBJ2-7
TGTGCCAGCAGCTACGCCGGGACAGGGGGCTACGAGCAGTACTTC
CASSYAGTGGYEQYF
>TRBV18|once|-|TRBJ2-7
TGTGCCAGCTCACTCGGGTTAGCTTACGAGCAGTACTTC
CASSLGLAYEQYF
>TRBV5-1|-|-|TRBJ2-6
TGCGCCAGCAGCATTCAGGCGATTGGGGCCAACGTCCTGACTTTC
CASSIQAIGANVLTF
>TRBV19|-|-|TRBJ2-7
TGTGCCAGTAGTATTGCAGTTTTCTACGAGCAGTACTTC
CASSIAVFYEQYF
>TRBV10-2|once|-|TRBJ2-1
TGCGCCAGCACCTCGGCGGCTGAGCAGTTCTTC
CASTSAAEQFF
>TRBV6-5|-|-|TRBJ2-5
TGTGCCAGCACCCTTCGGGTGGACCGGATCGGGACCCAGTACTTC
CASTLRVDRIGTQYF
>TRBV7-2|-|TRBD1|TRBJ2-2
TGTGCCAGCAGCCCCGAGTGGACAGGGGTTACCGGGGAGCTGTTTTTT
CASSPEWTGVTGELFF
>TRBV7-2|-|-|TRBJ2-3
TGTGCCAGCAGCTTTGGGGGTAGCGCAGATACGCAGTATTTT
CASSFGGSADTQYF
>TRBV27|few|-|TRBJ1-2
TGTGCCAGCAGTTCCGTCGGGACGACGAAGGGTGGCTACACCTTC
CASSSVGTTKGGYTF
>TRBV5-1|-|-|TRBJ2-1
TGCGCCAGCAGCCGGGTTACAGGTTCCTACAATGAGCAGTTCTTC
CASSRVTGSYNEQFF
>TRBV7-9|-|-|TRBJ1-1
TGTGCCAGCAGCTTAGACCCCCCGATGGTGGGTGAAGCTTTCTTT
CASSLDPPMVGEAFF
>TRBV27|-|-|TRBJ1-2
TGTGCCAGCGGTGGGGCCTTTGGCTACACCTTC
CASGGAFGYTF